The clone carrying this TCR beta chain was counted a few times. Its target is not known. The data are from a study of cytomegalovirus exposure and HLA in healthy donors. V lost 7 bases, J lost 3 bases, and 11 bases stayed unmatched. CDR1 and CDR2 from the germline V gene are MDHEN and SYDVKM. The CDR3 is 16 residues long. This PCR relied on a set of 60 Vbeta primers and 13 Jbeta primers. Data came from immunoSEQ multiplex PCR; TCRdb stores just in-frame clones and leaves some out. In the table there are more than 90,000 clones, approximately 77% of which are singletons. The study, taken as a whole, reports: There were a few CMV-associated chains whose specificity for CMV antigens was confirmed in vitro.

The chain carries TRBV28 and TRBJ1-3; 8 bases fit TRBD1. The sequencing sample was made of PBMCs. The TCR was taken from a female donor in good health and CMV-seronegative. DNA for the CDR3: TGTGCCAGCATAACAGGGGGAAAGTCGGGTGGAAACACCATATATTTT. This codes for CASITGGKSGGNTIYF.